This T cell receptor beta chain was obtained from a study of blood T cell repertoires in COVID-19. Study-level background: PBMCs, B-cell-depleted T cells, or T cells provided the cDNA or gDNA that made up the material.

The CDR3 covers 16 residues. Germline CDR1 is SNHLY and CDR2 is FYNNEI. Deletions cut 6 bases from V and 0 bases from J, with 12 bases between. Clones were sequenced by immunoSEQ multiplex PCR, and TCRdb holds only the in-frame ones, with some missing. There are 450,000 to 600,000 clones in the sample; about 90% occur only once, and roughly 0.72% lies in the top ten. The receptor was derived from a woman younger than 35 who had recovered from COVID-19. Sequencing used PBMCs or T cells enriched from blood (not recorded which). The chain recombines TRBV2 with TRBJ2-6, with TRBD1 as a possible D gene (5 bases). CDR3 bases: TGTGCCAGCAGCATGACAGCTATCTCTGGGGCCAACGTCCTGACTTTC. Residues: CASSMTAISGANVLTF. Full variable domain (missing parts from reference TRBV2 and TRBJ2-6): EPEVTQTPSHQVTQMGQEVILRCVPISNHLYFYWYRQILGQKVEFLVSFYNNEISEKSEIFDDQFSVERPDGSNFTLKIRSTKLEDSAMYFCASSMTAISGANVLTFGAGSRLTVL.